This T cell receptor (beta chain) was retrieved from a study of neurological immune-mediated disorders. MiXCR, run by TCRdb on the 5' RACE reads, gives a single entry per CDR3 protein. The sample yields approximately 23,000 distinct CDR3 sequences, under 15% seen once. The time point here: technical triplicate 1. The sorted libraries were made from some 1 million CD4+ or CD8+ T cells. Ten or more counts support this clonotype. The antigen is unknown. Study-wide results and caveats: Multiple sclerosis patients had less TCR clonal expansion than even healthy controls, unlike HTLV-1-associated myelopathy.

The CDR3 extends over 14 amino acids. V gave up 2 bases and J gave up 5 bases, with 12 bases separating them. Germline lookup yields CDR1 SGHDN and CDR2 FVKESK. The sequencing sample was made of CD4+ T cells from blood. The origin of this receptor is a female donor with HTLV-1-associated myelopathy (HAM/TSP). J is TRBJ1-2 and V is TRBV14, with D unclear. The CDR3 DNA follows: TGTGCCAGCAGCCAATATCACGGATCGTATGGCTACACCTTC. Its translation is CASSQYHGSYGYTF.